These T cell receptor beta chains were read from a single sample in a study of blood T cell repertoires in COVID-19. TCRdb's table, derived via immunoSEQ multiplex PCR, lists solely in-frame clones and lacks some. The sample lists 250,000 to 300,000 clones, 70% to 90% occurring once. The source material was PBMCs or T cells enriched from blood (not recorded which). The receptors stem from a woman aged 60-75 years in a cohort exposed to, infected with or recovered from COVID-19 (not recorded which). Each CDR3 is given without its conserved first and last residue. D genes are given only for firm matches. Part of the rows lack a size; the others show once, few, many or a class for expanded clones.

size,D,J,V,CDR3
-,TRBD1,TRBJ2-5,TRBV19,ASSPQDRGQETQY
-,-,TRBJ1-6,TRBV30,AWSVKEGVALH
once,TRBD2,TRBJ2-7,TRBV6-6,ASSYTTSADYEQY
-,TRBD1,TRBJ2-5,TRBV5-1,ASSTLTGGGQETQY
-,TRBD2,TRBJ2-5,TRBV27,ASSPRGGGGLETQY
-,TRBD1,TRBJ2-7,TRBV5-4,ASSWGTGGGHYEQY
-,-,TRBJ1-3,TRBV3-1/TRBV3-2,ASSQLRSGNTIY
-,-,TRBJ2-3,TRBV10-2,ASSVRASTDTQY
-,TRBD2,TRBJ2-3,TRBV7-4,ASSSPRRGRAADTQY
few,TRBD2,TRBJ2-1,TRBV27,ASSPGTSVSNEQF
-,TRBD1,TRBJ2-1,TRBV3-1/TRBV3-2,ASSRARGRNEQF
-,TRBD1,TRBJ2-3,TRBV5-4,ASSPGTGGRTDTQY
-,TRBD2,TRBJ2-1,TRBV4-3,ASSQDRTAGVNEQF
-,-,TRBJ2-7,TRBV11-2,ASSPRPSRGYEQY
-,TRBD2,TRBJ2-1,TRBV10-2,ASCPGRAKEVHNEQF
-,-,TRBJ2-7,TRBV18,ASSPPRVYEQY
-,TRBD2,TRBJ2-1,TRBV19,ASSISSIAGISYNEQF
-,TRBD2,TRBJ2-1,TRBV9,ASSVGGRAGDEQF
-,TRBD2,TRBJ2-1,TRBV7-2,ASSLLAGAGEQF
-,-,TRBJ2-1,TRBV3-1/TRBV3-2,ASSQDGSTYNEQF
once,-,TRBJ1-5,TRBV2,VSRQYSNQPQH
once,TRBD2,TRBJ2-5,TRBV7-2,ASSSTSGQRTQY